This T cell receptor (beta chain) was profiled in a study of shared clonotypes between healthy human individuals. Original methodology: Filtering differed, since immunoSEQ gave only junction sequences and no quality scores. The assay was immunoSEQ multiplex PCR, and TCRdb's table has in-frame clones only and misses some. That table furnishes V, J and clone size, whereas the DNA furnished D and trimming. The top ten hold 0.36% of the sample, which has 2 million to 2.5 million clones, approximately 93% seen once. The CDR3 is made up of 16 amino acids. V was shortened by 6 bases and J by 5 bases, with 22 bases between the two germline ends. Germline V gene lookup returns CDR1 LGHNT and CDR2 FRNRAP. Points from the study as a whole: It was only blood that was sampled, and tissue repertoires likely differ. Memory subsets had estimated richness that was generally smaller than that of naive subsets. An effect of sequencing depth on clonotype sharing among donors was expected.

As to this clone: As yet, its antigen is unknown.

Sequencing input: naive CD4+ T cells from PBMCs. Subset of the sample: CD45RA+ positively selected. The chain links TRBV12-5 to TRBJ2-5; D ambiguous. This clonotype was sampled from a man aged 18 to 29 in good health. Some clones in this sample may be carry-over from other donors' samples. In nucleotides, the CDR3 is TGTGCTAGTGGCCCGGAATGGGTGCGGCCTTTTGAGACCCAGTACTTC. It translates to CASGPEWVRPFETQYF.